The next 2 T cell receptor beta chains were all read from a single sample in a study of T cell clonality in common variable immunodeficiency. The table came from immunoSEQ multiplex PCR; TCRdb's copy has only in-frame clones and leaves some out. The sample is made up of roughly 43,000 clones, none counted only once. What was sequenced was peripheral blood mononuclear cells. Source of these receptors: a person between 18 and 69 years old in good health.

This clone was seen at least ten times. The DNA ends 3 residues before the CDR3 does, and the rest of the CDR3 is filled in from the germline J gene. The chain combines TRBV28 with TRBJ2-7; TRBD2 aligns across 7 bases. The CDR3 totals 14 residues. The junction had 8 bases not matched to a gene; V was cut back by 6 bases and J by 3 bases. Per germline, CDR1 MDHEN and CDR2 SYDVKM. The sequenced part of the CDR3 DNA is TGTGCCAGCAGGATGAGGGAGGGGAACTACGAG. Translation: CASRMREGNYE. The CDR3, in full, reads CASRMREGNYEQYF. The complete variable domain, with remaining parts taken from reference TRBV28 and TRBJ2-7, reads DVKVTQSSRYLVKRTGEKVFLECVQDMDHENMFWYRQDPGLGLRLIYFSYDVKMKEKGDIPEGYSVSREKKERFSLILESASTNQTSMYLCASRMREGNYEQYFGPGTRLTVT.

This clone has at least ten counts. The read ends 3 residues before the CDR3 terminus; that terminus is restored from the germline J gene. The V gene is TRBV20-1, the J gene TRBJ2-2; 8 bases map to TRBD2. Per the germline V gene, CDR1 is DFQATT and CDR2 is SNEGSKA (reference sequence). The CDR3 runs to 16 residues. Trimming at V came to 2 bases and at J to 6 bases, leaving 11 bases not matched to a gene. The sequenced CDR3 bases are TGCAGTGCTAGACCCCCCGGGGGGGGAGACTCCGGGGAG. This codes for CSARPPGGGDSGE. The whole CDR3 region reads CSARPPGGGDSGELFF.